Presented here are 31 T cell receptor beta chains from one specimen sequenced in a study of control samples from healthy donors and cancer patients. Clones were read by immunoSEQ multiplex PCR, and TCRdb kept only the in-frame ones, dropping some. The sample has 78,000 or so clones, approximately 84% seen once. The sample comprised blood. Every receptor here comes from a man aged 50-59 years in good health.

The V and J genes are TRBV9 and TRBJ2-7; 7 nucleotides match TRBD1. The CDR3 sequence is 16 residues long. The V gene end was trimmed by 4 bases and the J gene end by 6 bases; junction bases not matched to a gene: 16. Germline CDR1 SGDLS, CDR2 YYNGEE. The CDR3 DNA reads as TGTGCCAGCAGCTCAAAGGTAGGGGGCATTCAGGGCGAGCAGTACTTC. Translation: CASSSKVGGIQGEQYF.

Regarding this clone: The junction departs from germline at one end; a sequencing error may be responsible. The chain has TRBV4-3 and TRBJ2-2, with D tentatively TRBD1 (6 bases). The CDR3 extends over 17 amino acids. The germline gives CDR1 LGHNA, CDR2 YSLEER. The CDR3 nucleotides read TGCGCCAGCAGCCAAGATCTGGAAAGGACAGACCCCGGCGAGCTGTTTTTT. Its protein product is CASSQDLERTDPGELFF.

The chain has TRBV5-6 and TRBJ2-3; D may be TRBD2 (7 bases). Trimming left V 4 bases short and J 5 bases short, with 14 bases between. The CDR3 spans 14 residues. Germline V lookup: CDR1 SGHDT, CDR2 YYEEEE. CDR3 coding DNA: TGTGCCAGCAGCCGTCGGGGGGCAAAAGATACGCAGTATTTT. Its translation: CASSRRGAKDTQYF.

This rearrangement joins TRBV11-2 to TRBJ1-1, with a possible D match to TRBD1 (5 bases). The CDR3 runs to 14 residues. Trimming left V 5 bases short and J 6 bases short, with 16 bases between. The germline CDR1 and CDR2 sequences are SGHAT and FQNNGV. CDR3 protein: CASSPNPQGAEAFF. CDR3 coding DNA: TGTGCCAGCAGCCCCAACCCCCAGGGAGCTGAAGCTTTCTTT.

The J gene is TRBJ1-1, the V gene TRBV10-3; perhaps TRBD1 as D (5 bases). The V gene lost 2 bases and the J gene lost 5 bases, with 9 bases spanning the gap. The CDR3 length is 13 residues. Per germline, CDR1 ENHRY and CDR2 SYGVKD. CDR3 residues: CAISEVSGTEAFF. The CDR3 coding sequence is TGTGCCATCAGTGAGGTGTCAGGGACTGAAGCTTTCTTT.

The rearrangement uses TRBV7-9 and TRBJ2-1; 8 nucleotides line up with TRBD2. J was trimmed by 9 bases and V by 5 bases; bases with no gene match: 18. Per germline, CDR1 SEHNR and CDR2 FQNEAQ (reference sequence). The CDR3 length is 17 residues. The CDR3 is CASSQSLIAGIESEQFF. The CDR3 DNA follows: TGTGCCAGCAGCCAATCACTAATAGCGGGAATCGAATCTGAGCAGTTCTTC.

With respect to this clone: Other DNA sequences within the sample encode an identical CDR3. CDR3 nucleotides: TGTGCCAGCTCACCACTGGCAGGGGAGGTTGAGCAGTTCTTC. It codes for CASSPLAGEVEQFF. The chain is built from TRBV18 and TRBJ2-1, with D possibly called TRBD1 or TRBD2 (6 bases each). The CDR3 spans 14 residues. CDR1 and CDR2 from the germline V gene are KGHSH and LQKENI. V was trimmed by 1 base and J by 9 bases, leaving 13 bases between them. The full variable domain, its missing parts supplied by reference TRBV18 and TRBJ2-1, is NAGVMQNPRHLVRRRGQEARLRCSPMKGHSHVYWYRQLPEEGLKFMVYLQKENIIDESGMPKERFSAEFPKEGPSILRIQQVVRGDSAAYFCASSPLAGEVEQFFGPGTRLTVL.

The chain links TRBV15 to TRBJ2-7; 7 nucleotides agree with TRBD2. V was clipped by 6 bases and J by 0 bases; unmatched bases: 5. This CDR3 region has 14 residues. From germline, CDR1 is LNHNV and CDR2 YYDKDF (reference sequence). The CDR3 nucleotides are TGTGCCACCAGACCTACTAGCGACTCCTACGAGCAGTACTTC. Translating gives CATRPTSDSYEQYF.

This chain connects TRBV11-2 to TRBJ2-5, with unresolved D. CDR3 length: 15 amino acids. V lost 3 bases to trimming and J lost 2 bases, with 13 bases between them. Germline CDR1 is SGHAT and CDR2 is FQNNGV. The CDR3 sequence is CASSFSRVKQETQYF. In DNA, the CDR3 is TGTGCCAGCAGCTTTTCACGGGTCAAACAAGAGACCCAGTACTTC.

The V call is TRBV7-3, the J call TRBJ1-4, with 9 positions matching TRBD1. The CDR3 length is 14 residues. Germline V CDR1 and CDR2: SGHTA, FQGTGA. Unmatched junction bases numbered 6, after V lost 5 bases and J lost 8 bases. The CDR3 loop is CASSQQGAGEKLFF. DNA of the CDR3: TGTGCCAGCAGCCAACAGGGGGCCGGAGAAAAACTGTTTTTT.

The chain is built from TRBV9 and TRBJ2-2, with unresolved D. V lost 4 bases, J lost 6 bases, and 19 bases lay in between. The CDR3 runs 16 residues. Germline V gene data show CDR1 as SGDLS and CDR2 as YYNGEE. The CDR3 loop reads CASSSLSGRLPGELFF. The DNA for the CDR3 is TGTGCCAGCAGCTCGCTGAGTGGCAGACTCCCCGGGGAGCTGTTTTTT.

The chain links TRBV7-3 to TRBJ2-7, with D tentatively TRBD2 (5 bases). This CDR3 region has 14 residues. Germline loops: CDR1 SGHTA, CDR2 FQGTGA. Trimming removed 4 bases from V and 0 bases from J, with 10 bases in between. This CDR3 reads CASSSGLDSYEQYF. The DNA of the CDR3 is TGTGCCAGCAGCTCAGGACTGGACTCCTACGAGCAGTACTTC.

CDR3 residues: CASSQDGTSGRVSAVLFF. CDR3 DNA sequence: TGTGCCAGCAGCCAAGATGGGACTAGCGGGAGAGTGAGTGCGGTGCTGTTTTTT. V is TRBV4-2 and J is TRBJ2-2; 14 bases agree with TRBD2. The CDR3 length is 18 residues. Germline V gene sequence: CDR1 LGHNA, CDR2 YNFKEQ. Trimming removed 0 bases from V and 13 bases from J; junction bases left unmatched: 13.

This chain joins TRBV7-8 and TRBJ2-2, with D possibly TRBD2 on 5 matching bases. From germline, CDR1 is SGHVS and CDR2 FQNEAQ. This CDR3 spans 17 amino acids. V was trimmed by 6 bases and J by 0 bases, leaving 17 bases between them. The CDR3 region is CASRLLGLVTNTGELFF. CDR3 nucleotide sequence: TGTGCCAGCAGATTACTCGGACTCGTCACGAACACCGGGGAGCTGTTTTTT.

The chain has TRBV20-1 and TRBJ1-2; D is possibly TRBD1 (5 bases). This CDR3 contains 13 residues. V lost 3 bases, J lost 6 bases, and 14 bases lay in between. Germline V gene data show CDR1 as DFQATT and CDR2 as SNEGSKA (reference sequence). This CDR3 reads CSASKGLRDGYTF. The DNA of the CDR3 is TGCAGTGCTAGTAAGGGGTTGCGAGATGGCTACACCTTC.

The rearrangement links TRBV5-6 to TRBJ1-1; 8 nucleotides line up with TRBD1. The CDR3 is 18 amino acids. Germline V gives CDR1 SGHDT, CDR2 YYEEEE. Losses at the gene ends were 6 bases for V and 2 bases for J; bases not matched to a gene: 18. The CDR3 coding sequence is TGTGCCAGCACCCACGCAGGGGGCGCGGGGTTGGCAAACACTGAAGCTTTCTTT. It is translated as CASTHAGGAGLANTEAFF.

This chain connects TRBV7-2 to TRBJ2-5; 8 bases match TRBD1. V lost 4 bases and J lost 5; bases outside the gene matches: 3. The CDR3 sequence is 13 residues long. The germline gives CDR1 SGHTA, CDR2 FQGNSA. The CDR3 coding sequence is TGTGCCAGCAGCTCGCGGACAGGGGAGACCCAGTACTTC. Translating it yields CASSSRTGETQYF.

This chain joins TRBV5-1 and TRBJ2-6, with D possibly TRBD2 on 5 matching bases. CDR1 and CDR2 from the germline V gene are SGHRS and YFSETQ. V was clipped by 4 bases and J by 2 bases, with 10 bases between them. CDR3 length: 15 amino acids. The CDR3 is CASSQTGTGANVLTF. CDR3 bases: TGCGCCAGCAGCCAAACCGGGACTGGGGCCAACGTCCTGACTTTC.

This clone was counted a few times. V is TRBV19 and J is TRBJ2-7; 7 nucleotides agree with TRBD2. The trim removed 3 bases at V and 4 bases at J, leaving 3 bases unmatched. There are 13 residues in the CDR3. Germline assignment: CDR1 LNHDA and CDR2 SQIVND (reference sequence). The CDR3 DNA is TGTGCCAGTAGTATGGCGCGGGAGTACGAGCAGTACTTC. It translates to CASSMAREYEQYF. The full variable domain, with the rest looked up from reference TRBV19 and TRBJ2-7, is DGGITQSPKYLFRKEGQNVTLSCEQNLNHDAMYWYRQDPGQGLRLIYYSQIVNDFQKGDIAEGYSVSREKKESFPLTVTSAQKNPTAFYLCASSMAREYEQYFGPGTRLTVT.

This clone turned up a few times. The junction departs from the called germline gene at one end, perhaps through a read error. The chain employs TRBV11-3 and TRBJ2-7; perhaps D is TRBD1 or TRBD2 (5 bases each). The CDR3 contains 12 residues. Per germline, CDR1 SGHNT and CDR2 YENEEA. CDR3 sequence: CASSVSERGQIF. The CDR3 DNA sequence: TGTGCCAGCAGCGTCTCCGAGAGGGGCCAAATCTTC.

In nucleotides, the CDR3 is TGTGCCAGCAGCAAAGCATGGCGGGAGGGCTACAATGAGCAGTTCTTC. Its protein product is CASSKAWREGYNEQFF. This chain connects TRBV21-1 to TRBJ2-1; the table names TRBD2, a call not compared with the DNA. TRBV21-1 has pseudogene status. The CDR3 totals 16 residues.

CDR3 in amino acids: CASSQDRRAGGGTGELFF. CDR3 coding DNA: TGTGCCAGCAGCCAAGATCGACGGGCGGGAGGTGGCACCGGGGAGCTGTTTTTT. V usage is TRBV4-2 and J usage is TRBJ2-2; 8 bases align to TRBD2. CDR1 and CDR2 from the germline V gene are LGHNA and YNFKEQ. The ends lost 0 bases at V and 4 bases at J; junction bases unmatched: 10. This CDR3 spans 18 amino acids.

The rearrangement joins TRBV4-1 to TRBJ2-7; D may be TRBD1 (5 bases). This CDR3 region has 14 residues. Germline CDR1 and CDR2: MGHRA and YSYEKL. V dropped 4 bases and J dropped 5 bases, with 15 bases sitting between them. CDR3 in DNA: TGCGCCAGCAGCCCCTTCCCAGGGAATAACGAGCAGTACTTC. Translated, it gives CASSPFPGNNEQYF.

This sequence joins TRBV24-1 and TRBJ2-7, with D maybe TRBD2 (5 bases). From germline, CDR1 is KGHDR and CDR2 SFDVKD. There are 10 residues in the CDR3. Trimming shortened V by 7 bases and J by 5 bases, and 5 bases separated the two germline ends. The CDR3 sequence is CATREDEQYF. The CDR3 DNA sequence: TGTGCCACCAGGGAGGACGAGCAGTACTTC.

The chain links TRBV5-1 to TRBJ2-7; D possibly corresponds to TRBD2 (5 bases). V was pared by 4 bases and J by 1 base, with 9 bases between. The V gene's germline CDR1 is SGHRS and CDR2 YFSETQ. The CDR3 contains 13 residues. CDR3 amino acids: CASSGSGSYEQYF. Written as DNA, the CDR3 is TGCGCCAGCAGCGGGAGTGGTTCCTACGAGCAGTACTTC.

The CDR3 nucleotides read TGTGCCAGTAGTGGGGGCGGGACGTCCCAGCATTTT. It encodes CASSGGGTSQHF. This sequence joins TRBV19 and TRBJ1-5, with a tentative D call TRBD1 (6 bases). CDR3 length: 12 amino acids. V was cut by 5 bases and J by 11 bases, with 13 bases left in between. Germline values: CDR1 LNHDA, CDR2 SQIVND (reference sequence).

The rearrangement uses TRBV27 and TRBJ2-1; the D gene is possibly TRBD1 (8 bases). The ends were cut back, 8 bases at V and 8 bases at J, with 13 bases in the middle. This CDR3 has 12 residues. Germline CDR1 MNHEY, CDR2 SMNVEV (reference sequence). The CDR3 region is CASGTGGDEQFF. Written as DNA, the CDR3 is TGTGCCAGCGGTACAGGGGGGGATGAGCAGTTCTTC.

This rearrangement joins TRBV19 to TRBJ1-2; D ambiguous. Germline V gives CDR1 LNHDA, CDR2 SQIVND (reference sequence). With 2 bases removed from V and 3 bases from J, the gap between germline ends came to 10 bases. This CDR3 has 14 residues. This CDR3 is CASSIYEGDYGYTF. The CDR3 DNA sequence: TGTGCCAGTAGTATATATGAGGGAGACTATGGCTACACCTTC.

J is TRBJ2-7 and V is TRBV28, with 8 bases fitting TRBD1. The germline V gene has CDR1 MDHEN and CDR2 SYDVKM. The CDR3 is 14 amino acids. V shed 5 bases, J shed 3 bases, and the junction held 6 bases outside the gene matches. The CDR3 loop reads CASSPWTGIYEQYF. As DNA, the CDR3 is TGTGCCAGCAGTCCCTGGACAGGGATCTACGAGCAGTACTTC.

The rearrangement joins TRBV6-5 to TRBJ1-3, with D tentatively TRBD1 (6 bases). V was trimmed by 9 bases and J by 0 bases, leaving 12 bases between them. The CDR3 has 14 amino acids. Germline V gene data show CDR1 as MNHEY and CDR2 as SVGAGI. The CDR3 spells CASKDSNSGNTIYF. CDR3 in DNA: TGTGCCAGTAAGGACAGCAACTCTGGAAACACCATATATTTT.

This clone showed up just once. The chain carries TRBV11-2 and TRBJ2-2; TRBD2 agrees at 10 bases. The CDR3 runs 16 residues. The germline CDR1 and CDR2 sequences are SGHAT and FQNNGV. V lost 4 bases to trimming and J lost 8 bases; unmatched junction nucleotides: 10. The CDR3 loop reads CASSSLAGVAAGELFF. Here the CDR3 DNA reads TGTGCCAGCAGCTCGCTAGCGGGAGTCGCGGCGGGGGAGCTGTTTTTT.